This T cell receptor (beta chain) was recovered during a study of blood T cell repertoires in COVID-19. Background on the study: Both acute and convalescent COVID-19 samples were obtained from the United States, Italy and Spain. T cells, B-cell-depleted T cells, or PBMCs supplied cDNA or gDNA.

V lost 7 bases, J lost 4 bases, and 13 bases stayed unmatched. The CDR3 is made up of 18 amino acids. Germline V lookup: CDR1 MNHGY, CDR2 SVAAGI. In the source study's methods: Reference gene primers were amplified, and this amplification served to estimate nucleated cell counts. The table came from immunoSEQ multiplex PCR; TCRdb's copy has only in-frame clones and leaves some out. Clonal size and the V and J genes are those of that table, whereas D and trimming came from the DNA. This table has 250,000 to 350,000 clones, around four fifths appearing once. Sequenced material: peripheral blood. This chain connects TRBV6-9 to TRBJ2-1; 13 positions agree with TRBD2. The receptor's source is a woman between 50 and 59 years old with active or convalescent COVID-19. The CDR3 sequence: CASTPIGLAGVRYNEQFF. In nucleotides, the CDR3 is TGTGCCAGCACCCCAATAGGACTAGCGGGAGTTCGATACAATGAGCAGTTCTTC.